This T cell receptor beta chain derives from a study of blood T cell repertoires in COVID-19. In the study overall: COVID-19 samples from acute and convalescent phases originated in the United States, Italy and Spain. T cells, B-cell-depleted T cells, or PBMCs supplied cDNA or gDNA.

Per the original data handling: How many nucleated cells were present was estimated from reference gene primer amplification. Clones were sequenced by immunoSEQ multiplex PCR, and TCRdb holds only the in-frame ones, with some missing. V, J and clone size are taken as reported in that table, and D and trimming were inferred from the DNA itself. Among 95,000 to 150,000 clones listed, approximately 80% were seen once. This CDR3 spans 16 amino acids. The V segment lost 3 bases and the J segment 7 bases; nucleotides outside the gene matches: 6. Germline CDR1 LGHNA, CDR2 YSLEER. The chain joins TRBV4-3 to TRBJ2-1; TRBD2 aligns across 13 bases. Sequenced: peripheral blood. This TCR came from a woman aged 70-85 years with acute or convalescent COVID-19. CDR3: CASSQVTSGGSNEQFF. CDR3 sequence (DNA): TGCGCCAGCAGCCAGGTGACTAGCGGGGGGAGTAATGAGCAGTTCTTC.